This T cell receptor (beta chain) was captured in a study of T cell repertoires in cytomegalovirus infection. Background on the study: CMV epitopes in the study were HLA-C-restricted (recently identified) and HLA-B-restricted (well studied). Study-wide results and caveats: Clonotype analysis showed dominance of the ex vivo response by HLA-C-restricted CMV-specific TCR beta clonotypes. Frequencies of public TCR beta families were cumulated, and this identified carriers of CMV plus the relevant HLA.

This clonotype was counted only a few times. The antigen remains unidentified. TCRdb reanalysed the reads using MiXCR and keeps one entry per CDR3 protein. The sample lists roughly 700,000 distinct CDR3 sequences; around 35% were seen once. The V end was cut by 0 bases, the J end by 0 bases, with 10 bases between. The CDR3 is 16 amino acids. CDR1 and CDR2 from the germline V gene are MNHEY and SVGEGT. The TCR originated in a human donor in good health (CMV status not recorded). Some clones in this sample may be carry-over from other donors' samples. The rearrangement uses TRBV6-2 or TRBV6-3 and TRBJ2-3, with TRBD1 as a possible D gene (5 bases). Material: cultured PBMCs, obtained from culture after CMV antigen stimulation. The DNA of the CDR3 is TGTGCCAGCAGTTACTCCAGGGCTGTTAGCACAGATACGCAGTATTTT. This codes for CASSYSRAVSTDTQYF.